These 20 T cell receptor beta chains were all obtained from the same sample, sequenced in a study of Ad26.COV2.S vaccination and SARS-CoV-2 variants. Here immunoSEQ multiplex PCR was the method, and the copy in TCRdb shows in-frame clones only, minus some. The top ten hold 3% to 4% of the sample, which has 350,000 to 450,000 clones, 90% to 95% seen once. This material consisted of peripheral blood, taken after recovery from COVID-19. These receptors came from a human donor who had recovered from COVID-19.

V usage is TRBV6-1 and J usage is TRBJ2-3; D gene ambiguous. This CDR3 region has 15 residues. From germline, CDR1 is MNHNS and CDR2 SASEGT. Between the trimmed V and J ends, which lost 3 bases and 3 bases, there was a span of 13 bases. CDR3 amino acids: CASSEPSAVTDTQYF. CDR3 nucleotide sequence: TGTGCCAGCAGTGAGCCGTCAGCAGTTACAGATACGCAGTATTTT.

V is TRBV5-1 and J is TRBJ2-3; TRBD2 might be the D (5 bases). Deletions cut 2 bases from V and 5 bases from J, with 9 bases between. Germline V gives CDR1 SGHRS, CDR2 YFSETQ. The CDR3 is made up of 13 amino acids. The CDR3 bases are TGCGCCAGCAGCTTTTCCGGGGAAGATACGCAGTATTTT. Amino acid sequence: CASSFSGEDTQYF.

V usage is TRBV6-1 and J usage is TRBJ2-7; TRBD1 matches at 10 bases. The germline V gene has CDR1 MNHNS and CDR2 SASEGT. V lost 2 bases, J lost 4 bases, and 5 bases stayed unmatched. This CDR3 is 15 amino acids long. In DNA, the CDR3 is TGTGCCAGCAGTGAACGGGGGACAGGGGTTTACGAGCAGTACTTC. Translated: CASSERGTGVYEQYF.

The rearrangement uses TRBV7-2 and TRBJ1-1; no firm D call. This CDR3 contains 12 residues. V was trimmed by 1 base and J by 6 bases, leaving 6 bases between them. Looked up from germline, CDR1 is SGHTA and CDR2 is FQGNSA. The CDR3 nucleotides read TGTGCCAGCAGCTTAGTTGGCTCTGAAGCTTTCTTT. This encodes CASSLVGSEAFF.

The rearrangement links TRBV4-1 to TRBJ1-1; TRBD1 might be the D (6 bases). Per germline, CDR1 MGHRA and CDR2 YSYEKL. The CDR3 is 15 residues long. V was cut by 1 base and J by 4 bases, with 13 bases left in between. CDR3: CASSQGGGLSTEAFF. The CDR3 bases are TGCGCCAGCAGCCAAGGAGGGGGGTTGAGCACTGAAGCTTTCTTT.

The chain carries TRBV11-2 and TRBJ1-2; the match to TRBD1 covers 7 bases. The CDR3 runs to 16 residues. V gave up 5 bases and J gave up 6 bases; unmatched junction bases: 15. Germline V gene lookup returns CDR1 SGHAT and CDR2 FQNNGV. DNA for the CDR3: TGTGCCAGCAGCCCTCTCTCGGGGCACAGGGGCGATGGCTACACCTTC. Protein: CASSPLSGHRGDGYTF.

J is TRBJ2-7 and V is TRBV6-1; D might be TRBD1 or TRBD2, each matching 6 bases. In germline, CDR1 is MNHNS, CDR2 SASEGT. The CDR3 extends over 16 amino acids. V was cut by 4 bases and J by 2 bases, with 18 bases left in between. The CDR3 reads CASSALARGITYEQYF. DNA of the CDR3: TGTGCCAGCAGTGCCCTAGCGAGGGGGATAACCTACGAGCAGTACTTC.

The V call is TRBV25-1, the J call TRBJ1-4, with 7 bases lining up with TRBD1. There are 15 residues in the CDR3. J lost 7 bases, V lost 1 base, and 6 bases had no gene match. CDR1 is MGHDK, CDR2 SYGVNS, per germline. The CDR3 nucleotides are TGTGCCAGCAGTGAATTAGGGGGCGGGGGTGAAAAACTGTTTTTT. It codes for CASSELGGGGEKLFF.

The CDR3 spells CATTGQGGEKLFF. In DNA form, the CDR3 reads TGTGCCACCACGGGACAGGGGGGAGAAAAACTGTTTTTT. This rearrangement joins TRBV5-4 to TRBJ1-4; TRBD1 matches at 11 bases. CDR1 is SGHNT and CDR2 is YYREEE in the germline V gene (reference sequence). V lost 9 bases to trimming and J lost 8 bases; unmatched junction nucleotides: 6. The CDR3 length is 13 residues.

CDR3 nucleotide sequence: TGTGCCAGTAGTATTGGCAGGGATAAGCTAGCCAAAAACATTCAGTACTTC. It translates to CASSIGRDKLAKNIQYF. The genes are TRBV19 and TRBJ2-4; perhaps TRBD1 as D (5 bases). This CDR3 is 17 amino acids long. Trimming removed 3 bases from V and 0 bases from J, with 15 bases in between. Germline CDR1 and CDR2: LNHDA and SQIVND (reference sequence).

Details on this clone: Distinct nucleotide sequences in the sample also encode this CDR3. The chain links TRBV5-1 to TRBJ1-2; D may be TRBD1 (5 bases). Germline lookup yields CDR1 SGHRS and CDR2 YFSETQ. This CDR3 is 14 amino acids long. Trimming removed 0 bases at V and 3 bases at J, with 9 bases between. In DNA, the CDR3 is TGCGCCAGCAGCTTGGAGGGGCGAGACTATGGCTACACCTTC. This sequence encodes CASSLEGRDYGYTF.

The chain couples TRBV19 to TRBJ2-7; TRBD1 matches 11 bases. J gave up 2 bases and V 5 bases, and 2 bases lay outside the gene matches. CDR1 and CDR2 (germline): LNHDA, SQIVND (reference sequence). This CDR3 region has 14 residues. As DNA, the CDR3 is TGTGCCAGTAGTCCGGGACAGGGGGCCTACGAGCAGTACTTC. Translation gives CASSPGQGAYEQYF.

The chain has TRBV21-1 and TRBJ2-1; the table's D gene call, TRBD2, was not cross checked with the DNA. TRBV21-1 is noted as a pseudogene. This CDR3 has 17 residues. The DNA of the CDR3 is TGTGCCAGCACCAAGGGGGAGCTATTTAGCGGGGGGTATGAGCAGTTCTTC. It is translated as CASTKGELFSGGYEQFF.

This chain links TRBV6-5 with TRBJ1-2; D perhaps matches TRBD1 (6 bases). CDR3 length: 13 residues. The germline CDR1 and CDR2 sequences are MNHEY and SVGAGI. Trimming removed 6 bases at V and 5 bases at J, with 13 bases between. The CDR3 loop is CASSPGTLYGYTF. DNA for the CDR3: TGTGCCAGCAGCCCCGGGACACTTTATGGCTACACCTTC.

V usage is TRBV19 and J usage is TRBJ1-2; TRBD1 might be the D (5 bases). V was pared by 4 bases and J by 5 bases, with 20 bases between. The germline CDR1 and CDR2 sequences are LNHDA and SQIVND (reference sequence). CDR3 length: 16 residues. The chain's CDR3 is CASSSTGPAPGYGYTF. CDR3 nucleotides: TGTGCCAGTAGTAGTACAGGACCAGCTCCTGGTTATGGCTACACCTTC.

This clone was seen just once. The CDR3: CASSQGPGDKQYF. The CDR3 DNA sequence: TGCGCCAGCAGCCAAGGCCCCGGGGACAAGCAGTACTTC. The chain couples TRBV4-1 to TRBJ2-7, with D possibly TRBD1 on 6 matching bases. CDR3 size: 13 residues. CDR1 and CDR2 from the germline V gene are MGHRA and YSYEKL. Between the trimmed V and J ends, which lost 1 base and 8 bases, there was a span of 12 bases.

V usage is TRBV19 and J usage is TRBJ1-2; 8 bases fit TRBD1. Germline V gene lookup returns CDR1 LNHDA and CDR2 SQIVND (reference sequence). Germline trimming cut 5 bases from V and 2 bases from J; bases unmatched to any gene: 7. The CDR3 consists of 15 residues. CDR3 DNA sequence: TGTGCCAGTAGTCCCCGGGACAGGACGAACTATGGCTACACCTTC. Its translation: CASSPRDRTNYGYTF.

The chain has TRBV5-4 and TRBJ2-5; 10 nucleotides line up with TRBD1. The germline gives CDR1 SGHNT, CDR2 YYREEE (reference sequence). The CDR3 loop spans 14 amino acids. The trim removed 4 bases at V and 2 bases at J, leaving 2 bases unmatched. In DNA form, the CDR3 reads TGTGCCAGCAGCCGGACAGGGGGACAAGAGACCCAGTACTTC. It yields the protein CASSRTGGQETQYF. Together with reference TRBV5-4 and TRBJ2-5, the CDR3 gives the full variable domain: ETGVTQSPTHLIKTRGQQVTLRCSSQSGHNTVSWYQQALGQGPQFIFQYYREEENGRGNFPPRFSGLQFPNYSSELNVNALELDDSALYLCASSRTGGQETQYFGPGTRLLVL.

The chain links TRBV7-2 to TRBJ1-2; D ambiguous. The CDR3 consists of 17 residues. V was cut by 1 base and J by 0 bases, with 15 bases left in between. Per the germline V gene, CDR1 is SGHTA and CDR2 is FQGNSA. Written as DNA, the CDR3 is TGTGCCAGCAGCTTAGTCGTTACGGCAGGAGCTAACTATGGCTACACCTTC. The encoded protein is CASSLVVTAGANYGYTF.

This clone turned up a few times. The chain recombines TRBV6-5 with TRBJ1-3; 7 nucleotides line up with TRBD1. Per germline, CDR1 MNHEY and CDR2 SVGAGI. This CDR3 spans 15 amino acids. Trimming at V came to 4 bases and at J to 0 bases, leaving 3 bases not matched to a gene. The CDR3, as DNA: TGTGCCAGCAGTTTAAGGGACAGCTCTGGAAACACCATATATTTT. Its translation is CASSLRDSSGNTIYF.